Sequencing of this TCR beta chain was carried out in a study of T cell repertoires in cytomegalovirus infection. Background on the study: CMV infection and matching HLA type were both indicated by public TCR beta signatures. Broader study findings: The ex vivo response was dominated by HLA-C-restricted CMV-specific TCR beta clonotypes.

On this clonotype itself: Antigen: not known.

TCRdb reprocessed the reads via MiXCR and lists one record per CDR3 protein. The sample holds 450,000 to 650,000 distinct CDR3 sequences, 26% seen once. With 0 bases clipped from V and 7 bases from J, the junction kept 1 base outside the gene matches. Germline V CDR1 and CDR2: SGDLS, YYNGEE. The CDR3 is 13 residues long. This receptor was taken from a human donor in good health (CMV status not recorded). Some clones in this sample may be carry-over from other donors' samples. The chain recombines TRBV9 with TRBJ2-5; 9 nucleotides agree with TRBD2. Sequenced: PBMCs. The CDR3 sequence: CASSVVSGGTQYF. CDR3 DNA sequence: TGTGCCAGCAGCGTAGTTAGCGGGGGGACCCAGTACTTC.